Below are 6 T cell receptor beta chains sequenced from a single sample in a study of blood T cell repertoires in COVID-19. Measured with immunoSEQ multiplex PCR; TCRdb has only the in-frame clones, and not every one. The sample shows about 360,000 clones, about 90% of them seen only once. The sample was PBMCs or T cells enriched from blood (not recorded which). Receptors were obtained from a man aged 25 to 45 who had recovered from COVID-19.

The rearrangement joins TRBV7-2 to TRBJ1-1, with a possible D match to TRBD1 (5 bases). The CDR3 extends over 13 amino acids. The germline gives CDR1 SGHTA, CDR2 FQGNSA. Trimming left V 6 bases short and J 5 bases short, with 13 bases between. In DNA, the CDR3 is TGTGCCAGCAGGGGGCGGATTGGAACTGAAGCTTTCTTT. It encodes CASRGRIGTEAFF.

J is TRBJ1-1 and V is TRBV29-1; weak D call: TRBD1 (5 bases). Germline V lookup: CDR1 SQVTM, CDR2 ANQGSEA. The CDR3 spans 13 residues. The V end lost 2 bases, the J end lost 10 bases, and 17 bases lay between the germline ends. The CDR3 nucleotides read TGCAGCGTTGAATCCAGGGCGGTAGAAGGAGCTTTCTTT. This codes for CSVESRAVEGAFF.

The chain employs TRBV12-5 and TRBJ2-3; possible D gene TRBD2, 5 bases. Trimming cost V 5 bases and J 1 base, with 10 bases left between them. The CDR3 sequence is 14 residues long. Germline CDR1 reads LGHNT; CDR2 reads FRNRAP. The CDR3 DNA follows: TGTGCTAGTGGTCCGGGGTCGGGCACAGATACGCAGTATTTT. This translates into CASGPGSGTDTQYF. Looking up the rest from reference TRBV12-5 and TRBJ2-3 gives the full variable domain: DARVTQTPRHKVTEMGQEVTMRCQPILGHNTVFWYRQTMMQGLELLAYFRNRAPLDDSGMPKDRFSAEMPDATLATLKIQPSEPRDSAVYFCASGPGSGTDTQYFGPGTRLTVL.

The chain combines TRBV19 with TRBJ1-3; TRBD1 is a possible D gene (5 bases). This CDR3 region has 15 residues. Trimming removed 5 bases from V and 4 bases from J, with 15 bases in between. Per the germline V gene, CDR1 is LNHDA and CDR2 is SQIVND (reference sequence). CDR3 nucleotide sequence: TGTGCCAGTAGTGCCCGACAGTTTCAAGGAAACACCATATATTTT. Translating gives CASSARQFQGNTIYF.

The rearrangement links TRBV10-3 to TRBJ2-1; weak D call: TRBD2 (6 bases). CDR1 and CDR2 (germline): ENHRY, SYGVKD. The CDR3 extends over 13 amino acids. Trimming removed 8 bases at V and 5 bases at J, with 13 bases between. Here the CDR3 reads CAISAGTNNEQFF. The CDR3 DNA sequence: TGTGCCATCTCGGCGGGGACCAACAATGAGCAGTTCTTC.

Only one count was recorded for this clone. V is TRBV9 and J is TRBJ2-3, with a tentative D call TRBD2 (5 bases). V lost 3 bases, J lost 6 bases, and 14 bases lay in between. Per germline, CDR1 SGDLS and CDR2 YYNGEE. This CDR3 is built from 14 residues. The CDR3 spells CASSALEDSDTQYF. The CDR3 region has the DNA TGTGCCAGCAGCGCGCTTGAGGACTCCGATACGCAGTATTTT.